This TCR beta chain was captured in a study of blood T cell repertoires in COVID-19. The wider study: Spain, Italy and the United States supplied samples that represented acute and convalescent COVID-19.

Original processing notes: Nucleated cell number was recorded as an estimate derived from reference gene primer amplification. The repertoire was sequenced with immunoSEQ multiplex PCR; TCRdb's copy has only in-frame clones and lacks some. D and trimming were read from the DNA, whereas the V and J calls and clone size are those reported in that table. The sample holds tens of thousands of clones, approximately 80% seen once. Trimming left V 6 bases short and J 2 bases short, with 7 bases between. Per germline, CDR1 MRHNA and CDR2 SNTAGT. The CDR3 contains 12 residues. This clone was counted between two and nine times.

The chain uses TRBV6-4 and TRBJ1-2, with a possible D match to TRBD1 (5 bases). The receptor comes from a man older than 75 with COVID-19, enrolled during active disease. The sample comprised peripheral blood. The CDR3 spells CASRPGNYGYTF. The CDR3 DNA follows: TGTGCCAGCAGACCAGGGAACTATGGCTACACCTTC.